Presented here are 5 T cell receptor beta chains from one specimen sequenced in a study of cytomegalovirus exposure and HLA in healthy donors. The PCR ran on 60 Vbeta and 13 Jbeta primers. Method: immunoSEQ multiplex PCR; TCRdb's copy keeps in-frame clones and lacks some. The sample records 120,000 to 150,000 clones, roughly 77% being singletons. Sequenced sample: PBMCs. The receptors come from a female donor in good health and CMV-seronegative.

The chain couples TRBV19 to TRBJ1-2; a weak D match, TRBD1 (5 bases). The germline V and J ends were trimmed by 2 bases and 1 base, with 11 bases remaining between them. This CDR3 region has 15 residues. Germline V gives CDR1 LNHDA, CDR2 SQIVND (reference sequence). DNA of the CDR3: TGTGCCAGTAGTATATTCAGGGCCAATAACTATGGCTACACCTTC. Its translation is CASSIFRANNYGYTF.

The chain is built from TRBV15 and TRBJ2-7; perhaps TRBD1 as D (5 bases). CDR1 and CDR2 from the germline V gene are LNHNV and YYDKDF (reference sequence). This CDR3 is built from 14 residues. V lost 0 bases, J lost 2 bases, and 8 bases lay in between. Here the CDR3 reads CATSRDPGTYEQYF. CDR3 DNA sequence: TGTGCCACCAGCAGAGATCCAGGGACCTACGAGCAGTACTTC. The full variable domain, completed using reference TRBV15 and TRBJ2-7, is DAMVIQNPRYQVTQFGKPVTLSCSQTLNHNVMYWYQQKSSQAPKLLFHYYDKDFNNEADTPDNFQSRRPNTSFCFLDIRSPGLGDTAMYLCATSRDPGTYEQYFGPGTRLTVT.

The genes are TRBV5-1 and TRBJ1-3; TRBD1 might be the D (5 bases). The CDR3 spans 15 residues. Germline V CDR1 and CDR2: SGHRS, YFSETQ. V was shortened by 0 bases and J by 4 bases, with 11 bases between the two germline ends. The CDR3 nucleotides read TGCGCCAGCAGCTTGGTAGGGGCGCCAGGAAACACCATATATTTT. As protein: CASSLVGAPGNTIYF.

This clone was recorded only once. The chain is built from TRBV6-4 and TRBJ2-5; TRBD1 agrees at 8 bases. J gave up 5 bases and V 2 bases, and 1 base lay outside the gene matches. Germline CDR1 and CDR2: MRHNA and SNTAGT. CDR3 size: 13 residues. The CDR3 DNA reads TGTGCCAGCAGTGACACAGGGGGGGAGACCCAGTACTTC. Translating gives CASSDTGGETQYF.

This chain links TRBV4-1 with TRBJ2-3; D might be TRBD1 (7 bases). The CDR3 runs 18 residues. CDR1 and CDR2 from the germline V gene are MGHRA and YSYEKL. V lost 4 bases and J 3 bases, leaving 23 bases between the germline ends. CDR3 region: CASSRTGLRDSPTDTQYF. The CDR3 DNA reads TGCGCCAGCAGCCGCACGGGGCTGCGGGACAGTCCTACAGATACGCAGTATTTT.